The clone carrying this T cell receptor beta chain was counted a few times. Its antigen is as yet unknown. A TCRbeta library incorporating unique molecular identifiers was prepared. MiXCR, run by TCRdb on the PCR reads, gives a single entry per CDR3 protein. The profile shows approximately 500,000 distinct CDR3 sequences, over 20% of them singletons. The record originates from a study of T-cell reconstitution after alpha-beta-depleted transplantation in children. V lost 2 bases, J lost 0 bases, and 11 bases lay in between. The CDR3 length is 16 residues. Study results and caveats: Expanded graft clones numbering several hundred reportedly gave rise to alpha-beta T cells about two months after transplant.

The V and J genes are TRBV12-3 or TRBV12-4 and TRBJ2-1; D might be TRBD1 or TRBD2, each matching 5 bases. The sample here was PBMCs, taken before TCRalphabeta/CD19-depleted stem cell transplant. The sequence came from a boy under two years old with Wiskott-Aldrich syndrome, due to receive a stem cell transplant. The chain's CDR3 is CASSLSGPRSYNEQFF. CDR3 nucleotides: TGTGCCAGCAGTTTATCGGGGCCCCGCTCCTACAATGAGCAGTTCTTC.